This T cell receptor (beta chain) was recovered during a study of breast tumors, draining lymph nodes, adjacent tissues. A single record per CDR3 protein comes from TCRdb applying MiXCR to the multiplex PCR reads. Of approximately 130,000 distinct CDR3 sequences in the sample, over 20% are singletons; the top ten hold roughly 2.4%. Whole-study findings and limits: Data only fit, rather than demonstrated, lymph node origin of most tumor T cells. Data fit most tumor T cells coming from lymph node, expanding in tumor. Compared with lymph nodes, tumors were less diverse; compared with nontumor tissue, more.

CDR3 size: 13 residues. V lost 5 bases, J lost 7 bases, and 15 bases lay in between. Germline CDR1 reads MDHEN; CDR2 reads SYDVKM. Breast cancer patients provided tissue from their axillary draining lymph nodes. This clonotype was recorded at least ten times. Its antigen is unknown. Sequencing was done on a sample of axillary lymph node tissue. This chain uses TRBV28 with TRBJ2-7; D possibly corresponds to TRBD1 (6 bases). The source is a female donor with breast cancer. Some clones in this sample may be carry-over from other donors' samples. CDR3 DNA sequence: TGTGCCAGCAGTCTCAACAGGGCACGGGAGCAGTACTTC. Translation: CASSLNRAREQYF.